This passage covers 24 T cell receptor beta chains from one sample sequenced in a study of early T cells in non-severe SARS-CoV-2 infection. TCRdb itself ran the 5' RACE reads through MiXCR, one entry per CDR3 protein. This table holds just over 95,000 distinct CDR3 sequences, about 11% found once. Sequencing input: whole blood. The receptor source for this set is an adult who was a healthcare worker with PCR-confirmed SARS-CoV-2 infection or an uninfected control (not recorded which).

This clonotype was counted at least ten times. The V and J genes are TRBV20-1 and TRBJ2-1; no reliable D call. CDR1 and CDR2 from the germline V gene are DFQATT and SNEGSKA (reference sequence). V was shortened by 6 bases and J by 0 bases, with 12 bases between the two germline ends. This CDR3 spans 14 amino acids. The CDR3 nucleotides are TGCAGTGCCTTTTTGCCCTCCTCCTACAATGAGCAGTTCTTC. Translation: CSAFLPSSYNEQFF.

The chain couples TRBV5-1 to TRBJ1-1; D is ambiguous. Trimming cost V 1 base and J 1 base, with 8 bases left between them. The CDR3 extends over 14 amino acids. Germline CDR1 SGHRS, CDR2 YFSETQ. CDR3: CASSLSATNTEAFF. As DNA, the CDR3 is TGCGCCAGCAGCTTGTCCGCGACGAACACTGAAGCTTTCTTT.

V is TRBV7-9 and J is TRBJ2-1; the D gene is possibly TRBD1 (6 bases). The CDR3 sequence is 13 residues long. Germline CDR1 SEHNR, CDR2 FQNEAQ (reference sequence). The germline V and J ends were trimmed by 6 bases and 5 bases, with 11 bases remaining between them. Written as DNA, the CDR3 is TGTGCCAGCAGAACCTGGACAGACAATGAGCAGTTCTTC. Its translation is CASRTWTDNEQFF.

This clonotype was observed at least ten times. The genes are TRBV7-9 and TRBJ2-7; 7 nucleotides line up with TRBD1. CDR3 length equals 16 residues. Germline V gene lookup returns CDR1 SEHNR and CDR2 FQNEAQ (reference sequence). V trimming: 5 bases; J trimming: 7 bases; junction bases outside the gene matches: 17. CDR3: CASSLRQSGQSEEQYF. The CDR3 nucleotides are TGTGCCAGCAGCCTGCGCCAGTCGGGACAGTCGGAAGAGCAGTACTTC.

This clonotype has ten or more counts. The chain recombines TRBV3-1 with TRBJ2-1; D is possibly TRBD2 (6 bases). Germline values: CDR1 LGHDT, CDR2 YNNKEL (reference sequence). Deletions cut 0 bases from V and 5 bases from J, with 14 bases between. There are 16 residues in the CDR3. This CDR3 reads CASSQDSGGVHNEQFF. CDR3 bases: TGTGCCAGCAGCCAAGATTCAGGCGGGGTCCACAATGAGCAGTTCTTC.

The V gene is TRBV12-3 or TRBV12-4, the J gene TRBJ1-1; D may be TRBD1 (5 bases). Trimming cost V 5 bases and J 10 bases, with 11 bases left between them. The CDR3 spans 11 residues. This chain's CDR3 is CASSINRRAFF. In nucleotides, the CDR3 is TGTGCCAGCAGTATCAACAGGCGAGCTTTCTTT.

This clonotype was seen ten or more times. The J gene is TRBJ2-7, the V gene TRBV7-2; 8 bases agree with TRBD1. The CDR3 has 13 residues. J lost 4 bases, V lost 2 bases, and 1 base had no gene match. Germline V gene lookup returns CDR1 SGHTA and CDR2 FQGNSA. CDR3 protein: CASSLRTGYEQYF. The CDR3 DNA is TGTGCCAGCAGCTTAAGGACAGGGTACGAGCAGTACTTC.

The rearrangement joins TRBV12-3 or TRBV12-4 to TRBJ1-1, with unresolved D. Deletions cut 2 bases from V and 10 bases from J, with 8 bases between. The CDR3 loop spans 11 amino acids. The CDR3 sequence is CASSLSRRAFF. CDR3 nucleotides: TGTGCCAGCAGTTTAAGCAGGAGAGCTTTCTTT.

The rearrangement links TRBV20-1 to TRBJ2-7, with a possible D match to TRBD1 (6 bases). The CDR3 runs to 15 residues. Trimming removed 5 bases from V and 3 bases from J, with 20 bases in between. Germline V gives CDR1 DFQATT, CDR2 SNEGSKA (reference sequence). This CDR3 reads CSALFTQGRNYEQYF. In nucleotides, the CDR3 is TGCAGTGCTCTCTTTACACAGGGACGAAACTACGAGCAGTACTTC.

As to this clonotype: Possible read error: a much larger clone is one base away. The J gene is TRBJ2-7, the V gene TRBV7-6; D is unclear. Trimming took 5 bases from V and 6 from J, leaving 14 bases between them. CDR3 length equals 13 residues. Germline CDR1 reads SGHVS; CDR2 reads FNYEAQ. The CDR3 reads CASSASLLAEQYF. The CDR3 region has the DNA TGTGCCAGCAGCGCTAGTTTGTTGGCCGAGCAGTACTTC.

The rearrangement links TRBV6-1 to TRBJ2-3, with D perhaps TRBD1 or TRBD2 (6 bases each). CDR1 is MNHNS and CDR2 is SASEGT in the germline V gene. V was shortened by 5 bases and J by 3 bases, with 18 bases between the two germline ends. The length of the CDR3 is 16 residues. The CDR3, as DNA: TGTGCCAGCAGTTTCGCAGGAGGGGGTAGAACAGATACGCAGTATTTT. Translating gives CASSFAGGGRTDTQYF.

This clonotype was counted ten times or more. The V gene is TRBV11-2, the J gene TRBJ1-3, with D perhaps matching TRBD1 (6 bases). This CDR3 spans 15 amino acids. V lost 4 bases and J lost 0, with 10 bases in between. Germline CDR1 is SGHAT and CDR2 is FQNNGV. The CDR3 DNA follows: TGTGCCAGCAGCTCCTGGGACACCTCTGGAAACACCATATATTTT. Amino acid sequence: CASSSWDTSGNTIYF.

The chain couples TRBV5-5 to TRBJ2-2; perhaps D is TRBD1 or TRBD2 (5 bases each). Trimming removed 0 bases from V and 9 bases from J, with 15 bases in between. Per germline, CDR1 SGHKS and CDR2 YYEKEE (reference sequence). The CDR3 is made up of 15 amino acids. The CDR3 region is CASSLDPGRVRELFF. CDR3 DNA: TGTGCCAGCAGCTTGGACCCGGGACGAGTAAGGGAGCTGTTTTTT.

This clonotype was found many times. CDR3 loop: CASSLVSTSSYNEQFF. In DNA form, the CDR3 reads TGTGCCAGCAGCTTAGTGAGTACTAGCTCCTACAATGAGCAGTTCTTC. This chain joins TRBV7-6 and TRBJ2-1; tentatively, D is TRBD2 (5 bases). Germline values: CDR1 SGHVS, CDR2 FNYEAQ. The V end was cut by 1 base, the J end by 0 bases, with 10 bases between. This CDR3 contains 16 residues.

Ten or more counts support this clonotype. J is TRBJ2-3 and V is TRBV24-1; D may be TRBD2 (5 bases). V was pared by 5 bases and J by 0 bases, with 8 bases between. Germline-derived CDR1 and CDR2 are KGHDR and SFDVKD. The CDR3 spans 14 residues. CDR3 loop: CATSAGSSTDTQYF. The CDR3 coding sequence is TGTGCCACCAGTGCGGGGAGTAGCACAGATACGCAGTATTTT.

V usage is TRBV28 and J usage is TRBJ2-6; 7 nucleotides align to TRBD2. Germline lookup yields CDR1 MDHEN and CDR2 SYDVKM. V shed 6 bases, J shed 0 bases, and the junction held 20 bases outside the gene matches. CDR3 length equals 21 residues. CDR3 sequence: CASSPAEMIAGFTSGANVLTF. CDR3 coding DNA: TGTGCCAGCAGCCCCGCCGAAATGATAGCGGGCTTCACCTCTGGGGCCAACGTCCTGACTTTC.

This clonotype was detected a few times. The V call is TRBV5-1, the J call TRBJ2-1; 7 positions match TRBD2. The ends lost 4 bases at V and 8 bases at J; junction bases unmatched: 15. Germline values: CDR1 SGHRS, CDR2 YFSETQ. This CDR3 is 16 amino acids long. The CDR3 DNA follows: TGCGCCAGCAGCCCAGTCGCGGGAGCGGGCATGCATGAGCAGTTCTTC. It codes for CASSPVAGAGMHEQFF.

This clonotype was seen at least ten times. The chain links TRBV18 to TRBJ1-6; no clear D. Germline V gene lookup returns CDR1 KGHSH and CDR2 LQKENI. This CDR3 is built from 13 residues. V was trimmed by 1 base and J by 10 bases, leaving 8 bases between them. CDR3 loop: CASSPQGESPLHF. The DNA of the CDR3 is TGTGCCAGCTCACCACAGGGAGAATCACCCCTCCACTTT.

This rearrangement joins TRBV11-3 to TRBJ1-4; D is perhaps TRBD1 (6 bases). V lost 5 bases to trimming and J lost 4 bases, with 11 bases between them. Germline V gene lookup returns CDR1 SGHNT and CDR2 YENEEA. This CDR3 comprises 14 residues. The CDR3 here is CASSKKQGNEKLFF. The CDR3 DNA is TGTGCCAGCAGCAAGAAACAGGGTAATGAAAAACTGTTTTTT.

This chain uses TRBV6-5 with TRBJ2-7; maybe TRBD1 (6 bases). The germline V gene has CDR1 MNHEY and CDR2 SVGAGI. The CDR3 runs 14 residues. The V gene lost 4 bases and the J gene lost 4 bases, with 14 bases spanning the gap. CDR3 amino acids: CASSWSGAKYEQYF. DNA for the CDR3: TGTGCCAGCAGTTGGTCAGGGGCGAAGTACGAGCAGTACTTC.

This clonotype was seen more than once but under ten times. This sequence joins TRBV27 and TRBJ2-7; TRBD1 agrees at 9 bases. The CDR3 has 15 residues. The germline V gene has CDR1 MNHEY and CDR2 SMNVEV (reference sequence). After removal of 2 bases from V and 3 bases from J, the junction contained 5 bases not matched to a gene. In nucleotides, the CDR3 is TGTGCCAGCAGTTTACGCGGGACAGGGATCTACGAGCAGTACTTC. This codes for CASSLRGTGIYEQYF.

A remark on this clonotype: The junction departs from the called germline gene at one end, perhaps through a read error. The CDR3 is CASSGTGLVYGYTF. For the CDR3, the DNA is TGTGCTAGCAGTGGGACAGGGCTGGTCTATGGCTACACCTTC. The V call is TRBV25-1, the J call TRBJ1-2; 9 bases are shared with TRBD1. Germline lookup yields CDR1 MGHDK and CDR2 SYGVNS. This CDR3 region has 14 residues.

This chain connects TRBV7-9 to TRBJ1-1; 9 nucleotides line up with TRBD1. The CDR3 totals 16 residues. Trimming removed 6 bases from V and 0 bases from J; junction bases left unmatched: 8. The germline CDR1 and CDR2 sequences are SEHNR and FQNEAQ (reference sequence). CDR3 residues: CASRPQDRGLNTEAFF. The CDR3 DNA reads as TGTGCCAGCAGACCACAGGACAGGGGATTGAACACTGAAGCTTTCTTT.

The table lists this clonotype with many counts. The chain links TRBV20-1 to TRBJ1-2, with D uncertain. The germline V gene encodes CDR1 DFQATT and CDR2 SNEGSKA (reference sequence). The germline V and J ends were trimmed by 2 bases and 5 bases, with 15 bases remaining between them. This CDR3 spans 14 amino acids. The CDR3 spells CSARPQNAGYGYTF. The DNA for the CDR3 is TGCAGTGCTAGACCCCAGAACGCAGGTTATGGCTACACCTTC.